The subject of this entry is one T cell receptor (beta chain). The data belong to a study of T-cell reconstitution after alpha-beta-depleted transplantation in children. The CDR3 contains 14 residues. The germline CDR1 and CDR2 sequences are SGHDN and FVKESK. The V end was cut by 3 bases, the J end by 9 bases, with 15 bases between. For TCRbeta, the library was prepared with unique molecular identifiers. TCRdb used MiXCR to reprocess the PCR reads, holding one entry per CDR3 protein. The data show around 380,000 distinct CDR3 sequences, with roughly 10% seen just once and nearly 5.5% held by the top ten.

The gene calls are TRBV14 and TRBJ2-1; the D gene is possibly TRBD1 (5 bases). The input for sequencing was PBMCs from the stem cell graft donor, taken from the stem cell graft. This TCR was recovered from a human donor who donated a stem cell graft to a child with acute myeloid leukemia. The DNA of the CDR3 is TGTGCCAGCAGCCAGACAGTTCTCCCCCTTGAGCAGTTCTTC. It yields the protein CASSQTVLPLEQFF.